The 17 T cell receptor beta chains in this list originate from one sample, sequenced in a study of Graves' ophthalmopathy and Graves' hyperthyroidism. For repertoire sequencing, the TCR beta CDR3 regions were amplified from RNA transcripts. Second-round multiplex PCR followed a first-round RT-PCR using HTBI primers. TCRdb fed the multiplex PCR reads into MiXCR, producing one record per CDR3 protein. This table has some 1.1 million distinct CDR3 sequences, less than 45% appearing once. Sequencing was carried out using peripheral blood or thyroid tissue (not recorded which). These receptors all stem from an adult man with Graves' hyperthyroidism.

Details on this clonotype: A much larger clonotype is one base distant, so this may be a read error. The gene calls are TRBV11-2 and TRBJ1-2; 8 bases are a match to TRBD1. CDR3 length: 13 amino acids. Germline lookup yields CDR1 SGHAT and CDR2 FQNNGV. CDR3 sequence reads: CASSFQGALGCTF. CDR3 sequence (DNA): TGTGCCAGCAGCTTCCAGGGGGCGCTTGGCTGCACCTTC.

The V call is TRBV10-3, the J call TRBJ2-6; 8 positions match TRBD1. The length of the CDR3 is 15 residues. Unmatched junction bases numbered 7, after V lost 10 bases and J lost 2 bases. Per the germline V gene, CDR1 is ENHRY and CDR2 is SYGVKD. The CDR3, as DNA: TGTGCCAGCAGGATGACAGGGGCTGGGGCCAACGTCCTGACTTTC. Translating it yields CASRMTGAGANVLTF.

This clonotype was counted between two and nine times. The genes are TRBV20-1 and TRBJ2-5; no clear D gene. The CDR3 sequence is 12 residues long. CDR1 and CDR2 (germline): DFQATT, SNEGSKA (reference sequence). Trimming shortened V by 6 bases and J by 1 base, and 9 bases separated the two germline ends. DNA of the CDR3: TGCAGTGCCGACGGCAGCCAAGAGACCCAGTACTTC. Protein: CSADGSQETQYF.

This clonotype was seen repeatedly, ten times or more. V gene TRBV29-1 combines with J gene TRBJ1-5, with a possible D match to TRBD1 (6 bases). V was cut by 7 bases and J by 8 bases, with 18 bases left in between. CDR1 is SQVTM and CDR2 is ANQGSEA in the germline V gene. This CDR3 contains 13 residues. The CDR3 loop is CSAKGDWGEPQHF. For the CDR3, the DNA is TGCAGCGCGAAGGGGGACTGGGGAGAGCCCCAGCATTTT. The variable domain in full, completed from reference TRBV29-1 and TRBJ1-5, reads SAVISQKPSRDICQRGTSLTIQCQVDSQVTMMFWYRQQPGQSLTLIATANQGSEATYESGFVIDKFPISRPNLTFSTLTVSNMSPEDSSIYLCSAKGDWGEPQHFGDGTRLSIL.

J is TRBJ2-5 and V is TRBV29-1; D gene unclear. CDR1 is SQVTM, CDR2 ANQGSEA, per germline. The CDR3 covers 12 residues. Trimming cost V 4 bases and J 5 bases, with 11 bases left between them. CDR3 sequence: CSVGSDGETQYF. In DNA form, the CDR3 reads TGCAGCGTTGGTTCCGACGGGGAGACCCAGTACTTC.

The CDR3 region has the DNA TGTGCCAGCAGCTTCAGGGGGCATAGCACCGGGGAGCTGTTTTTT. Its protein product is CASSFRGHSTGELFF. V and J are TRBV2 and TRBJ2-2, with 8 bases identical to TRBD1. Germline assignment: CDR1 SNHLY and CDR2 FYNNEI. This CDR3 is built from 15 residues. The V and J ends lost 6 bases and 4 bases, in that order; junction bases with no gene match: 7.

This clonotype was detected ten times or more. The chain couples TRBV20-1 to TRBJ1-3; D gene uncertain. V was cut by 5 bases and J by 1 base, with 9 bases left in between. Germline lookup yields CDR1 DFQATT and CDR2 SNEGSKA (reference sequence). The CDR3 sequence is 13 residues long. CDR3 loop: CSASGESGNTIYF. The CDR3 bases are TGCAGTGCTTCAGGCGAATCTGGAAACACCATATATTTT.

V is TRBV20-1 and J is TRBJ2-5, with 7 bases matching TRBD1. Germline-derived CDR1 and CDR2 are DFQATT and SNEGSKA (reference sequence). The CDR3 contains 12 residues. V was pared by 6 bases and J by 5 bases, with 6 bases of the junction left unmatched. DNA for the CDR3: TGCAGTGCCCACAGGGGAACGGAGACCCAGTACTTC. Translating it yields CSAHRGTETQYF.

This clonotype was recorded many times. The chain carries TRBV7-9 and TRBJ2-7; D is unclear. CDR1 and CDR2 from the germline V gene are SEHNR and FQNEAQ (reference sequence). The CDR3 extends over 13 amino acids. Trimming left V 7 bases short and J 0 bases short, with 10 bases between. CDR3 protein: CASTMGSSYEQYF. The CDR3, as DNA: TGTGCCAGCACCATGGGGTCCTCCTACGAGCAGTACTTC.

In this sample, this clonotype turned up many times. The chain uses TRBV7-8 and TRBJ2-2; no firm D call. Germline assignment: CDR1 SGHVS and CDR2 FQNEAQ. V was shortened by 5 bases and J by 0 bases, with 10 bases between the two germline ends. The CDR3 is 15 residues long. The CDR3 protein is CASSETYANTGELFF. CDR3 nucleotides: TGTGCCAGCAGCGAGACATACGCGAACACCGGGGAGCTGTTTTTT.

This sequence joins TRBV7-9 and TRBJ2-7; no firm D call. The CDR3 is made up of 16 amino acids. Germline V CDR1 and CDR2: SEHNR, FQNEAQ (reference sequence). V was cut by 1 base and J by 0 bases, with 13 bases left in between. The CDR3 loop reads CASSLDALGSSYEQYF. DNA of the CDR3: TGTGCCAGCAGCTTAGATGCCCTAGGCAGCTCCTACGAGCAGTACTTC.

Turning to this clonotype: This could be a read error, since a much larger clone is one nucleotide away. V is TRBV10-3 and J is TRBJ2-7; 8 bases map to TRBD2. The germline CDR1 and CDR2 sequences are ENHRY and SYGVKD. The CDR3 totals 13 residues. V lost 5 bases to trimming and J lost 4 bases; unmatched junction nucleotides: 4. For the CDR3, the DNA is TGTGCCATCAGTTGGGCTAGCGGGTACGAGCAGTACTTC. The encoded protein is CAISWASGYEQYF.

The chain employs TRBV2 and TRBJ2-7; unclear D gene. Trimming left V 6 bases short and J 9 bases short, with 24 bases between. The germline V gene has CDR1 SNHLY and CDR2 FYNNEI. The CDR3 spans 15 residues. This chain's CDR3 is CASSLAMGSRVVQYF. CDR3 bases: TGTGCCAGCAGCCTTGCAATGGGCTCCCGAGTGGTGCAGTACTTC. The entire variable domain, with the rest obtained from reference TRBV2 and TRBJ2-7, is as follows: EPEVTQTPSHQVTQMGQEVILRCVPISNHLYFYWYRQILGQKVEFLVSFYNNEISEKSEIFDDQFSVERPDGSNFTLKIRSTKLEDSAMYFCASSLAMGSRVVQYFGPGTRLTVT.

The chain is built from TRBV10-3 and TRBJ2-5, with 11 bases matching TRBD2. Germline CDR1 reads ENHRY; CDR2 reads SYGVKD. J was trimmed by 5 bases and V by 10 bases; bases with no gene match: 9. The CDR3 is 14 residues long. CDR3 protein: CASRKIAGGETQYF. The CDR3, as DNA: TGTGCCAGCAGAAAGATAGCGGGAGGGGAGACCCAGTACTTC.

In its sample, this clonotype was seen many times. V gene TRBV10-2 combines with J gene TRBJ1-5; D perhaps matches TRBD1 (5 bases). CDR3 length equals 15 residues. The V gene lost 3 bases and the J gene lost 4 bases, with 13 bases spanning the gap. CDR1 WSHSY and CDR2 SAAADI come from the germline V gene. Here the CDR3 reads CASSDLGQVNQPQHF. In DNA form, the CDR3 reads TGCGCCAGCAGTGATTTGGGGCAGGTAAATCAGCCCCAGCATTTT.

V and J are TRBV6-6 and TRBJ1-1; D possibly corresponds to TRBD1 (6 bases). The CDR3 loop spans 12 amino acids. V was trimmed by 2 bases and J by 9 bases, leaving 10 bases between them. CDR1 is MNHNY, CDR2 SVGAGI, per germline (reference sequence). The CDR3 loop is CASSYRGRQAFF. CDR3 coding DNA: TGTGCCAGCAGTTACAGGGGGAGACAAGCTTTCTTT.

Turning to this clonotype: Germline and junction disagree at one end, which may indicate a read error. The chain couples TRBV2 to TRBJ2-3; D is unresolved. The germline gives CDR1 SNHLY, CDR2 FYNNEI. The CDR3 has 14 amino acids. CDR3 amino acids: CASREDRLTDTQYF. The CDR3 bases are TGTGCCAGCAGAGAAGACCGACTTACAGATACGCAGTATTTT.